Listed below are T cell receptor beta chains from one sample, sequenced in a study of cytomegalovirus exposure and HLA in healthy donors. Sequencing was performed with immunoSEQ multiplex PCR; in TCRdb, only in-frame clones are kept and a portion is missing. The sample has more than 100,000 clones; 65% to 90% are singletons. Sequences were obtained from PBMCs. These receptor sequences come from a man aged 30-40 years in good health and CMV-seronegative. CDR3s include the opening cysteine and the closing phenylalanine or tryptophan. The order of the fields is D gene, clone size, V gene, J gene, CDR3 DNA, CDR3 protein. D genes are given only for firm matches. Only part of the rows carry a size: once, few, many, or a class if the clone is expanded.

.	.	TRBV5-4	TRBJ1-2	TGTGCCAGCAGCTTGGAAGGCGGGGTTGGCTACATCTTC	CASSLEGGVGYIF
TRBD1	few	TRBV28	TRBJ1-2	TGTGCCAGCAGTCTCGGACAGGCTATTAACTACACCTTC	CASSLGQAINYTF
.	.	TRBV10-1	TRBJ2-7	TGCGCCAGCAGTGGAGGGCTCGAGCAGTACTTC	CASSGGLEQYF
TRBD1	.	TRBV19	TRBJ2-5	TGTGCCAGTCCCAGGACAGGGGGCGGTAAGACCCAGTACTTC	CASPRTGGGKTQYF
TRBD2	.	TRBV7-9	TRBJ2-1	TGTGCCAGCAGCCTTCTGGGACTAGCGGGGGGGGATGAGCAGTTCTTC	CASSLLGLAGGDEQFF
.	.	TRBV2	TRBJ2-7	TGTGCCAGCAAGGGAGATTACGAGCAGTACTTC	CASKGDYEQYF
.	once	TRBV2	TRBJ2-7	TGTGCCAGCAAGGGGGGGGCCTACGAGCAGTACTTC	CASKGGAYEQYF
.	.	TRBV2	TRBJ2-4	TGTGCCAGCAGTGATGGAGGGGTTCTAGCCAAAAACATTCAGTACTTC	CASSDGGVLAKNIQYF
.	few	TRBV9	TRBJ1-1	TGTGCCAGCAGCGTAGGGCAGGGGCTGGTGAACACTGAAGCTTTCTTT	CASSVGQGLVNTEAFF
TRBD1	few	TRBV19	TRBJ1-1	TGTGCCAGTAGAAGGGACAGTTTTTCCGCTGAAGCTTTCTTT	CASRRDSFSAEAFF
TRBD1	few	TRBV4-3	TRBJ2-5	TGCGCCAGCAGCCAAGAGTGGACAGGGGGGGGACAGACCCAGTACTTC	CASSQEWTGGGQTQYF
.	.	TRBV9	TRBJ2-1	TGTGCCAGCAGCGTTAGACAGGTTAACTCCTACAATGAGCAGTTCTTC	CASSVRQVNSYNEQFF
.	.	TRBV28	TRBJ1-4	TGTGCCAGCAGTAAGCCGGGAGACACACGGGAAAAACTGTTTTTT	CASSKPGDTREKLFF
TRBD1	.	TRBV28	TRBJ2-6	TGTGCCAGCAGTTACGTTGGACAGGCCGGGGCCAACGGCCTGACTTTC	CASSYVGQAGANGLTF
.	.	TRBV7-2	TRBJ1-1	TGTGCCAGCAGCTTAGTTGGCAGATTGAACACTGAAGCTTTCTTT	CASSLVGRLNTEAFF
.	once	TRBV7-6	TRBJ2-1	TGTGCCAGCAGCCCAGGGGGCGGGGGCCCCTACAATGAGCAGTTCTTC	CASSPGGGGPYNEQFF
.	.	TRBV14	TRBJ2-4	TGTGCCAGCAGCCAAGCCCCTTCTTTTGCCAAAAACAGTCAGTACTTC	CASSQAPSFAKNSQYF
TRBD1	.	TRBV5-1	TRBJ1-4	TGCGCCAGCAGCTTTGGGACAGGAGGAACGGATGAAAAACTGTTTTTT	CASSFGTGGTDEKLFF
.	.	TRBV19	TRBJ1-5	TGTGCCAGTAGTATAGGCGGCAGGGTGAGATATCAGCCCCAGCATTTT	CASSIGGRVRYQPQHF
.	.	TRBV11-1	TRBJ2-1	TGTGCCAGCAGCTTTGTGACAGGTACCTACAATGAGCAGTTCTTC	CASSFVTGTYNEQFF
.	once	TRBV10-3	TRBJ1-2	TGTGCCATCAGTGAGTTCGTACAACCTGGCTACACCTTC	CAISEFVQPGYTF
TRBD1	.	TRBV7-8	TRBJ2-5	TGTGCCAGCAGCTCAACGGACAGGGGAGAGACCCAGTACTTC	CASSSTDRGETQYF
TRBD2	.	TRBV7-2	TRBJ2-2	TGTGCCAGCATCCCCGGGAGGGTCGGAAGTCTGAACACCGGGGAGCTGTTTTTT	CASIPGRVGSLNTGELFF
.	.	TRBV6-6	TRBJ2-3	TGTGCCAGCAGTTACTCGAGTCAGGGGTCAGATACGCAGTATTTT	CASSYSSQGSDTQYF
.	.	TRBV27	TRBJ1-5	TGTGCCAGCAGTCCTAGCCGACAGGAACTGAGGAATCAGCCCCAGCATTTT	CASSPSRQELRNQPQHF
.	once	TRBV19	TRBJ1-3	TGTGCCAGTAGTACAGCGATCTCTGGAAACACCATATATTTT	CASSTAISGNTIYF
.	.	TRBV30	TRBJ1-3	TGTGCCTGGACCCCGTCTGGAAACACCATATATTTT	CAWTPSGNTIYF
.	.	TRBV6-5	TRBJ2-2	TGTGCCAGCACCCGAACTGGGAACACCGGGGAGCTGTTTTTT	CASTRTGNTGELFF
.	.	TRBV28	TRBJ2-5	TGTGCCAGCAGTAACTCCGGAGAGACCCAGTACTTC	CASSNSGETQYF
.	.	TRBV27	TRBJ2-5	TGTGCCAGCAGTGGGCGGGACAGCCCCCAAGAGACCCAGTACTTC	CASSGRDSPQETQYF
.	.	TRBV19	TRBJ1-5	TGTGCCAGTAGTTTAATGCCATTAGGCAATCAGCCCCAGCATTTT	CASSLMPLGNQPQHF
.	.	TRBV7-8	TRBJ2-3	TGTGCCAGCAGCTACCCTTCGGAGACAGGACCAAGCACAGATACGCAGTATTTT	CASSYPSETGPSTDTQYF
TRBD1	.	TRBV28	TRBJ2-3	TGTGCCAGCAGTTTTGGAAGGACAGGGGCCACAGATACGCAGTATTTT	CASSFGRTGATDTQYF
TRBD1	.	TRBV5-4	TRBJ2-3	TGTGCCAGCAGCTCTGCCCGGGACAGGGGCACAGATACGCAGTATTTT	CASSSARDRGTDTQYF
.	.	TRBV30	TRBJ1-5	TGTGCCTGGGGAGGACAGATCAATCAGCCCCAGCATTTT	CAWGGQINQPQHF
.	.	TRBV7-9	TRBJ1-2	TGTGCCAGCAGTTTCCCGGGGGAGGCTGGCTACACCTTC	CASSFPGEAGYTF
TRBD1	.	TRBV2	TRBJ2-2	TGTGCCAGCAGTCCCGGACAGGGTGCGACCGGGGAGCTGTTTTTT	CASSPGQGATGELFF
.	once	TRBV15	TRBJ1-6	TGTGCCACCAGCAGGAGTACTAGGGCCTATAATTCACCCCTCCACTTT	CATSRSTRAYNSPLHF
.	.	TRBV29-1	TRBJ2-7	TGCAGCGTGGATACAGGGATAGACGAGCAGTACTTC	CSVDTGIDEQYF
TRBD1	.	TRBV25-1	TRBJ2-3	TGTGCCAGCAGTGACTTCCGGGACAGTAGAGATACGCAGTATTTT	CASSDFRDSRDTQYF
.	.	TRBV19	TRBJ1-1	TGTGCCAGTAGTATGGCAGGCCGACGGAACACTGAAGCTTTCTTT	CASSMAGRRNTEAFF
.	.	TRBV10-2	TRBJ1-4	TGCGCCAGCAGACCCCGGGAGACCTCCTCAACTAATGAAAAACTGTTTTTT	CASRPRETSSTNEKLFF
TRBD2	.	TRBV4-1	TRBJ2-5	TGCGCCAGCAGCTCCGGACTAGCGGGGGGAGGCGAGACCCAGTACTTC	CASSSGLAGGGETQYF
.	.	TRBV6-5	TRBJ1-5	TGTGCCAGCAGTTACCGGGAGGATCAGCCCCAGCATTTT	CASSYREDQPQHF
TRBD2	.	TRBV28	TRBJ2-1	TGTGCCAGCAGCGTCCCCCCGGGACTAGCGGGGGGGCGCCCCTACAATGAGCAGTTCTTC	CASSVPPGLAGGRPYNEQFF